This entry concerns a single T cell receptor beta chain. Documented treatment: over 15 received Ad26.COV2.S at low or high dose, single or two shots; roughly five received placebo; per-sample allocation not given. The samples were gathered on day 63 after the first injection of vaccine or placebo. It was an adult aged 18-55 years in Boston who was the donor. Ad26 vector vaccine expressed Wuhan-strain SARS-CoV-2 spike. Assay used: immunoSEQ multiplex PCR; TCRdb lists only in-frame clones, some missing. The sample consists of hundreds of thousands of clones, less than 90% of them appearing once. The data were obtained in a study of Ad26.COV2.S vaccination and SARS-CoV-2 variants. The V end was cut by 1 base, the J end by 7 bases, with 7 bases between. Germline V lookup: CDR1 GTSNPN, CDR2 SVGIG (reference sequence). This CDR3 is built from 11 residues.

Sequencing was performed on peripheral blood, taken in a trial of Ad26.COV2.S vaccine versus placebo. The gene calls are TRBV30 and TRBJ1-1; D not resolved. The TCR comes from a person between 18 and 65 years old who received the Ad26.COV2.S COVID-19 vaccine or a placebo. The CDR3 spells CAWSAKGEAFF. Written as DNA, the CDR3 is TGTGCCTGGAGTGCTAAAGGTGAAGCTTTCTTT.